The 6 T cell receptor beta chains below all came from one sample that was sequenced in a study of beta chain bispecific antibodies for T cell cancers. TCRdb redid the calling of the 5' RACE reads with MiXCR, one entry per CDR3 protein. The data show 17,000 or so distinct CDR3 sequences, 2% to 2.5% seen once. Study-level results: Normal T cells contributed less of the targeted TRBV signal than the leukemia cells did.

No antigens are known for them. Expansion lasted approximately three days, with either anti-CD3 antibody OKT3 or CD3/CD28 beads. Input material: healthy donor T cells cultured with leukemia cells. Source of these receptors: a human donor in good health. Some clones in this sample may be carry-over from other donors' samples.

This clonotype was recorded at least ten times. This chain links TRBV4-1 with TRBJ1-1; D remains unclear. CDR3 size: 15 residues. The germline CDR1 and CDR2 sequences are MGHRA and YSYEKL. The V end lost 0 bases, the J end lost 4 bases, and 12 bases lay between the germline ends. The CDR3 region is CASSQEVAPGTEAFF. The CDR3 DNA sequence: TGCGCCAGCAGCCAAGAGGTCGCACCAGGCACTGAAGCTTTCTTT.

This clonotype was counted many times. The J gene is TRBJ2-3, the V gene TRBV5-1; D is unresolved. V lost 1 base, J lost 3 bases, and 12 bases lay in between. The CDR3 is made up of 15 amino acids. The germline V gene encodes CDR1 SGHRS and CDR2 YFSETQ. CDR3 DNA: TGCGCCAGCAGCTTGTCAGGCCACGTAACAGATACGCAGTATTTT. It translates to CASSLSGHVTDTQYF.

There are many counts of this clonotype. The chain's CDR3 is CASSLSSGDYNEQFF. The CDR3 DNA sequence: TGTGCCAGCAGCTTAAGTAGCGGGGACTACAATGAGCAGTTCTTC. The V gene is TRBV7-3, the J gene TRBJ2-1, with 8 bases fitting TRBD2. The germline V gene has CDR1 SGHTA and CDR2 FQGTGA. CDR3 length equals 15 residues. Trimming removed 1 base from V and 3 bases from J; junction bases left unmatched: 2.

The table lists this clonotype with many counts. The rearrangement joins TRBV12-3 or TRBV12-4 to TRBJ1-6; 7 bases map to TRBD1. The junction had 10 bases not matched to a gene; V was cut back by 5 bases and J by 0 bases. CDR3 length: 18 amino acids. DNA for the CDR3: TGTGCCAGCAGTGTCCGGGACAGAACGATCTCCTATAATTCACCCCTCCACTTT. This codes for CASSVRDRTISYNSPLHF.

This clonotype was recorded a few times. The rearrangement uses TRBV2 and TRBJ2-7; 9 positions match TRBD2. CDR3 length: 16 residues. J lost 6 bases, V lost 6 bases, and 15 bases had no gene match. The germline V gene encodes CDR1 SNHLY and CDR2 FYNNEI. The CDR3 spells CASRTPGTSKNTEQYF. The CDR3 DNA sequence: TGTGCCAGCAGGACCCCCGGGACTAGCAAAAACACCGAGCAGTACTTC.

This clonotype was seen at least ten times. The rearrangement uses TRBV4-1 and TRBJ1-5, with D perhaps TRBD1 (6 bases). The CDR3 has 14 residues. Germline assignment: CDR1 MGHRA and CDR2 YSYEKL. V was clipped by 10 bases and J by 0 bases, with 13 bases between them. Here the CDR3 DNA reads TGCGCCACCGGGGGGGGCTTTAGCAATCAGCCCCAGCATTTT. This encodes CATGGGFSNQPQHF.